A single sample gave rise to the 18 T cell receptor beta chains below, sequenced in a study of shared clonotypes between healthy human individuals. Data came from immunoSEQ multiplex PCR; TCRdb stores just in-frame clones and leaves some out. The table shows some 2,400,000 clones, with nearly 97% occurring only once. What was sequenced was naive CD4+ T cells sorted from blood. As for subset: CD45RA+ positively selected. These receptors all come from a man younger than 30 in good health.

This CDR3 is CASSLPGRFMNTEAFF. CDR3 sequence (DNA): TGTGCCAGCAGCTTACCGGGACGGTTCATGAACACTGAAGCTTTCTTT. V gene TRBV5-6 combines with J gene TRBJ1-1; the D gene is possibly TRBD1 (5 bases). V shed 2 bases and J shed 0 bases, with 14 bases lying between them. Per the germline V gene, CDR1 is SGHDT and CDR2 is YYEEEE. This CDR3 is built from 16 residues.

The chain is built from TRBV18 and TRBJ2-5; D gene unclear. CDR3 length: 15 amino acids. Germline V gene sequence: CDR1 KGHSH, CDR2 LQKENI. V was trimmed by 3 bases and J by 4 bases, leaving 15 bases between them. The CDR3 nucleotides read TGTGCCAGCTCACCGTTTTCAGGCAATCCAGAGACCCAGTACTTC. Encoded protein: CASSPFSGNPETQYF.

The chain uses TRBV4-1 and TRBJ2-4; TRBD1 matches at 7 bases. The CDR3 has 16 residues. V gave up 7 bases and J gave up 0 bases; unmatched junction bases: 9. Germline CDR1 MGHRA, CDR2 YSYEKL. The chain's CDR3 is CASTPRDSLAKNIQYF. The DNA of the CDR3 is TGCGCCAGCACACCAAGGGACAGTCTAGCCAAAAACATTCAGTACTTC.

CDR3 sequence reads: CASSSRTAPYEQYF. For the CDR3, the DNA is TGCGCCAGCAGCTCCCGGACGGCGCCCTACGAGCAGTACTTC. This chain uses TRBV5-1 with TRBJ2-7; D remains ambiguous. Germline CDR1 is SGHRS and CDR2 is YFSETQ. The V and J ends lost 3 bases and 2 bases respectively, with 12 bases between them. The CDR3 contains 14 residues.

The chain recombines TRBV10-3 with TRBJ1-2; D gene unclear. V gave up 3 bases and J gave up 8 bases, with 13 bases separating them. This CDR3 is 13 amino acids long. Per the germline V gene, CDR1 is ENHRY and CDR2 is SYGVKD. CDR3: CAISENPLEGYTF. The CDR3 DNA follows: TGTGCCATCAGTGAAAACCCACTCGAGGGCTACACCTTC.

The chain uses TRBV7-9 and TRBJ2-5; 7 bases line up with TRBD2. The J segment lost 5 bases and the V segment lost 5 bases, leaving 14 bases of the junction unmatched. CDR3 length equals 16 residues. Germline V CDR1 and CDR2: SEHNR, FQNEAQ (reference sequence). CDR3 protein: CASSRRGGAEEETQYF. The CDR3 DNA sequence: TGTGCCAGCAGCCGCCGCGGGGGAGCAGAGGAGGAGACCCAGTACTTC.

CDR3 in DNA: TGTGACCCGGGACAGGGCTACAATCAGCCCCAGCATTTT. Its translation is CDPGQGYNQPQHF. The rearrangement joins TRBV11-3 to TRBJ1-5, with 9 positions matching TRBD1. CDR1 and CDR2 from the germline V gene are SGHNT and YENEEA. This CDR3 has 13 residues.

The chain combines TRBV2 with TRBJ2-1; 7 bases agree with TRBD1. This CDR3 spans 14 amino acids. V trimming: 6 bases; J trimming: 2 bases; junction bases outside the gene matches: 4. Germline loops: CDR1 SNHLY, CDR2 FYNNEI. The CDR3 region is CASRGTVTYNEQFF. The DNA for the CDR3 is TGTGCCAGCAGGGGGACAGTTACCTACAATGAGCAGTTCTTC.

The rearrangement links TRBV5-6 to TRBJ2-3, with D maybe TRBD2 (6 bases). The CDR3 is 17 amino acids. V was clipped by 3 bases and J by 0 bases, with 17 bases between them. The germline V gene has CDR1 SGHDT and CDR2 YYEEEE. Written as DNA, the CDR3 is TGTGCCAGCAGCTCCGTGGGGCTAGCGACTAGCACAGATACGCAGTATTTT. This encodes CASSSVGLATSTDTQYF.

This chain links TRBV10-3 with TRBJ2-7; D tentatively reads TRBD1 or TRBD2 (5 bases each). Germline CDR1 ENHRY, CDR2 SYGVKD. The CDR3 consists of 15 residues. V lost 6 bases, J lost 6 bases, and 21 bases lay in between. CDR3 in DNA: TGTGCCATCAGCGAGCAGGCAGGGAGTGGGAGCGAGCAGTACTTC. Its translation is CAISEQAGSGSEQYF.

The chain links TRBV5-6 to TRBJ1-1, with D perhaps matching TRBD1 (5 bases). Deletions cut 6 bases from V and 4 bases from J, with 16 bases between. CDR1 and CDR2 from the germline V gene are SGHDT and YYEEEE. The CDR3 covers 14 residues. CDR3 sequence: CASTALRRATEAFF. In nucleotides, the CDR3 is TGTGCCAGCACGGCCTTACGCAGGGCCACTGAAGCTTTCTTT.

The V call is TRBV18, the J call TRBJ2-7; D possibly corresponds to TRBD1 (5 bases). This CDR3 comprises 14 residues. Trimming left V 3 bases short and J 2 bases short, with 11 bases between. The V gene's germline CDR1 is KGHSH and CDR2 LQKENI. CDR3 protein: CASSPAGLTYEQYF. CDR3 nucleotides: TGTGCCAGCTCACCGGCAGGGCTAACCTACGAGCAGTACTTC.

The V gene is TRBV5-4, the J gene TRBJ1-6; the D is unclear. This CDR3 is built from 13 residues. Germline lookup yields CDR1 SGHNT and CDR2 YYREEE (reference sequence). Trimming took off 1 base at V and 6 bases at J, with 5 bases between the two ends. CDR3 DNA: TGTGCCAGCAGCTTGCCAGCTAATTCACCCCTCCACTTT. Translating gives CASSLPANSPLHF.

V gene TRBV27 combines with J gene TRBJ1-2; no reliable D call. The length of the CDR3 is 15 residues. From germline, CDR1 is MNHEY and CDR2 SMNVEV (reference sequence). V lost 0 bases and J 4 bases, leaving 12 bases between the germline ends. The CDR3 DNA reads TGTGCCAGCAGTTTATCGTCGTTGGGTAGCTATGGCTACACCTTC. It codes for CASSLSSLGSYGYTF.

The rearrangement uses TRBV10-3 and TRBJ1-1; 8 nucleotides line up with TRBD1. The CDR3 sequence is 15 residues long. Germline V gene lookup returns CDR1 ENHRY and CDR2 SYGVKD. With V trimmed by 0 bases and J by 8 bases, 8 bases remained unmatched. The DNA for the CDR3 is TGTGCCATCAGTGAGTCGTCTCAGGGGGCACTGGAAGCTTTCTTT. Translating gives CAISESSQGALEAFF.

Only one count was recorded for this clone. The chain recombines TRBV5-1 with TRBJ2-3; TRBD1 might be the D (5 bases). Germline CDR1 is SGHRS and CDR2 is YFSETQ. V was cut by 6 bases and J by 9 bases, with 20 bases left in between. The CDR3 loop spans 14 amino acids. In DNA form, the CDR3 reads TGCGCCAGCACGCAAATGATAGGGGCCGTCACGCAGTATTTT. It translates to CASTQMIGAVTQYF.

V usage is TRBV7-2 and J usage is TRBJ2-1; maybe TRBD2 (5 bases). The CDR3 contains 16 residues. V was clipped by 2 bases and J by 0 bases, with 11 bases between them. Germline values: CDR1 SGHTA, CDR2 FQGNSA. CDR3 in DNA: TGTGCCAGCAGCTTAATGCGGGCTAGCTCCTACAATGAGCAGTTCTTC. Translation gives CASSLMRASSYNEQFF.

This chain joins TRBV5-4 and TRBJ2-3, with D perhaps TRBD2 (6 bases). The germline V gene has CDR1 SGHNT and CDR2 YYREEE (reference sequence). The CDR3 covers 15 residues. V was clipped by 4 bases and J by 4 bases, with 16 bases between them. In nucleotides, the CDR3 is TGTGCCAGCAGCGCGGGGTCTGGGCCTTCAGATACGCAGTATTTT. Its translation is CASSAGSGPSDTQYF.